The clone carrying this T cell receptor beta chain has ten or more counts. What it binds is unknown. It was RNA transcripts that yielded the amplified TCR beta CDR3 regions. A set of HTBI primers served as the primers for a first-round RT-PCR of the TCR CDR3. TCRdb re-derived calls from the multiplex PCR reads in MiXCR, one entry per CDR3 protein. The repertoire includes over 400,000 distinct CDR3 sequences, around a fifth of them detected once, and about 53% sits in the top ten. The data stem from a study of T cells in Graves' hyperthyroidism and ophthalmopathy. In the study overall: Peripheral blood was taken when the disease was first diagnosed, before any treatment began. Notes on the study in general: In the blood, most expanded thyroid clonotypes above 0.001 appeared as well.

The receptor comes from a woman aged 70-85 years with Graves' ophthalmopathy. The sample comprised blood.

The CDR3 DNA reads TGCAGTGCTAGACCTCCGGAGGTTGGCAATCAGCCCCAGCATTTT. Protein: CSARPPEVGNQPQHF. This chain joins TRBV20-1 and TRBJ1-5; unclear D gene. The V gene lost 2 bases and the J gene lost 2 bases, with 13 bases spanning the gap. The V gene's germline CDR1 is DFQATT and CDR2 SNEGSKA (reference sequence). The length of the CDR3 is 15 residues.